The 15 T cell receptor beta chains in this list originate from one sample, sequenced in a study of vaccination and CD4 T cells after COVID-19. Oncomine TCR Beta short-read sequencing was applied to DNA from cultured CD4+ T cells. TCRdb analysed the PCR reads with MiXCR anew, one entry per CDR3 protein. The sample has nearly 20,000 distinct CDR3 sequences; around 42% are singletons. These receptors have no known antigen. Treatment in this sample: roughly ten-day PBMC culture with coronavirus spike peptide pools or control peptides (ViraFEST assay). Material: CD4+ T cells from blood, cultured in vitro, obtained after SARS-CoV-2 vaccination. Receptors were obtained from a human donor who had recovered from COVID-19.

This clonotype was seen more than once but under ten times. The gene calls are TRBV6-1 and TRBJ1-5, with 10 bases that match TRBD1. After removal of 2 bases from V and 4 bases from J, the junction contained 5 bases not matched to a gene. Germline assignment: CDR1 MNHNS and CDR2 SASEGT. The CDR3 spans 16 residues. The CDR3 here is CASSETRQGANQPQHF. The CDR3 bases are TGTGCCAGCAGTGAAACCCGACAGGGGGCAAATCAGCCCCAGCATTTT.

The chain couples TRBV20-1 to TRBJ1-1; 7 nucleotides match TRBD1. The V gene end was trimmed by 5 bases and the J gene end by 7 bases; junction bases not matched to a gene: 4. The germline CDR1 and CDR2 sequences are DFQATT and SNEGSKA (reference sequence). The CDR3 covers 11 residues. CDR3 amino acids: CSAPRDSEAFF. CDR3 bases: TGCAGTGCTCCTCGGGACAGTGAAGCTTTCTTT.

CDR3 sequence: CASSYAGQGVNYGYTF. CDR3 in DNA: TGTGCCAGCAGTTACGCGGGACAGGGGGTAAACTATGGCTACACCTTC. The V and J genes are TRBV6-5 and TRBJ1-2; 11 bases align to TRBD1. Germline V gene sequence: CDR1 MNHEY, CDR2 SVGAGI. The trim removed 2 bases at V and 2 bases at J, leaving 4 bases unmatched. The CDR3 has 16 residues.

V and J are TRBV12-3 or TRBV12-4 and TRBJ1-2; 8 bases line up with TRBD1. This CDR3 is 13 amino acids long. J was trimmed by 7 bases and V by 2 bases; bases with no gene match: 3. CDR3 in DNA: TGTGCCAGCAGTTTACGGACAGGGCCTGGCTACACCTTC. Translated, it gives CASSLRTGPGYTF.

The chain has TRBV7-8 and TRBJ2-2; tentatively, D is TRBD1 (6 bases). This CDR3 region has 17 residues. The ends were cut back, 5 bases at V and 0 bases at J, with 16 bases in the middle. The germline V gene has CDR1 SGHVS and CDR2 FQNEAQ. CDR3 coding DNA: TGTGCCAGCAGCCGGCCTCACGGGACAACGAACACCGGGGAGCTGTTTTTT. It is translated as CASSRPHGTTNTGELFF.

The CDR3 sequence is CASSPSGQGEAFF. The CDR3 region has the DNA TGTGCCAGCTCACCCTCGGGACAGGGGGAAGCTTTCTTT. The chain links TRBV18 to TRBJ1-1; 10 nucleotides align to TRBD1. Germline V gives CDR1 KGHSH, CDR2 LQKENI. This CDR3 is built from 13 residues. The J segment lost 8 bases and the V segment lost 3 bases, leaving 3 bases of the junction unmatched.

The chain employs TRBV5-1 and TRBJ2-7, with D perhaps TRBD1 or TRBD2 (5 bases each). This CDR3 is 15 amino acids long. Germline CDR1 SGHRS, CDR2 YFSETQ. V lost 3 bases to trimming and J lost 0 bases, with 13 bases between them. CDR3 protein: CASSYPRGSSYEQYF. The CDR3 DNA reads TGCGCCAGCAGCTACCCGAGGGGTAGCTCCTACGAGCAGTACTTC.

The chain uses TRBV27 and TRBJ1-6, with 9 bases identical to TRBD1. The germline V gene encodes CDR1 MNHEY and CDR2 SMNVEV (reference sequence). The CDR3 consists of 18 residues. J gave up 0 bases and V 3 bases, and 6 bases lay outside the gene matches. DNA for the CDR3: TGTGCCAGCAGTTTCTTACAGGGGGCGAGCTCCTATAATTCACCCCTCCACTTT. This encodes CASSFLQGASSYNSPLHF.

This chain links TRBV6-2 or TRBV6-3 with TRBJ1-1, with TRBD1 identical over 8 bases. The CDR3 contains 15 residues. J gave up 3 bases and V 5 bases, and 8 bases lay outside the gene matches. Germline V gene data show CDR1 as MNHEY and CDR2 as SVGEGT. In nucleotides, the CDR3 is TGTGCCAGCAGTAGGCGGTTACAGGGGGACACTGAAGCTTTCTTT. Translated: CASSRRLQGDTEAFF.

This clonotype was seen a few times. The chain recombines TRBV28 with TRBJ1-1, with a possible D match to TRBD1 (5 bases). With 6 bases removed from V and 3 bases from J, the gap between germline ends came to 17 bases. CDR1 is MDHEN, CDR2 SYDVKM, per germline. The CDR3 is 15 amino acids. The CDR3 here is CASSHRGGWDTEAFF. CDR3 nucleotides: TGTGCCAGCAGCCACCGGGGCGGATGGGACACTGAAGCTTTCTTT.

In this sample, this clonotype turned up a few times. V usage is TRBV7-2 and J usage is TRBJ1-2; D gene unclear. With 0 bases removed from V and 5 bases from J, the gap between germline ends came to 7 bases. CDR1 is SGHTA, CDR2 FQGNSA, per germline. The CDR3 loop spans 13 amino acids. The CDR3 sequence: CASSLAGRYGYTF. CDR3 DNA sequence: TGTGCCAGCAGCTTAGCAGGCAGATATGGCTACACCTTC.

The CDR3 DNA follows: TGTGCCAGCAGTGTGGGAACCACAGGGGCCTTAAGGACTGAAGCTTTCTTT. It codes for CASSVGTTGALRTEAFF. This chain joins TRBV2 and TRBJ1-1; 7 bases fit TRBD1. CDR3 length: 17 amino acids. V trimming: 4 bases; J trimming: 5 bases; junction bases outside the gene matches: 16. Germline CDR1 is SNHLY and CDR2 is FYNNEI.

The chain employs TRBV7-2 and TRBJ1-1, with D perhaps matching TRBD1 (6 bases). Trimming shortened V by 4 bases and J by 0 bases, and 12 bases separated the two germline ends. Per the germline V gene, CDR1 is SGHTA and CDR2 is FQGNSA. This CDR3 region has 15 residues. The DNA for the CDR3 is TGTGCCAGCAGCTCGCGACAGGAGATGAACACTGAAGCTTTCTTT. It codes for CASSSRQEMNTEAFF.

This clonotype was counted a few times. In DNA, the CDR3 is TGCAGTGCGGAACGGGACAGGAACTACGAGCAGTACTTC. Translated, it gives CSAERDRNYEQYF. The J gene is TRBJ2-7, the V gene TRBV20-1; TRBD1 aligns across 8 bases. J gave up 3 bases and V 6 bases, and 7 bases lay outside the gene matches. In germline, CDR1 is DFQATT, CDR2 SNEGSKA (reference sequence). The CDR3 is 13 amino acids.

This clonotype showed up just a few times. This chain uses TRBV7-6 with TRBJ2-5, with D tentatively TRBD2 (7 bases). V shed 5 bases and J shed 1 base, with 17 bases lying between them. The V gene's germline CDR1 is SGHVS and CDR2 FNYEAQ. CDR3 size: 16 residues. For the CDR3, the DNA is TGTGCCAGCAGCCCCCGAGGTGGGGGGGCCCAAGAGACCCAGTACTTC. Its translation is CASSPRGGGAQETQYF.